The 29 T cell receptor beta chains in this list originate from one sample, sequenced in a study of T-cell reconstitution after alpha-beta-depleted transplantation in children. Unique molecular identifiers were built into the TCRbeta library. TCRdb itself ran the PCR reads through MiXCR, one entry per CDR3 protein. In the table there are 670,000 or so distinct CDR3 sequences, around 13% of which are singletons. The material sequenced was PBMCs, taken before TCRalphabeta/CD19-depleted stem cell transplant. Every receptor here comes from a girl aged 2-10 years with congenital amegakaryocytic thrombocytopenia, due to receive a stem cell transplant.

The V gene is TRBV12-5, the J gene TRBJ2-1, with D possibly being TRBD2 (6 bases). This CDR3 contains 14 residues. The germline gives CDR1 LGHNT, CDR2 FRNRAP. V shed 5 bases and J shed 9 bases, with 17 bases lying between them. The CDR3 DNA reads TGTGCTAGTGGTCCCCAGGGAGGTACTGGTGAGCAGTTCTTC. Translating gives CASGPQGGTGEQFF. The whole variable domain, remainder taken from reference TRBV12-5 and TRBJ2-1, is DARVTQTPRHKVTEMGQEVTMRCQPILGHNTVFWYRQTMMQGLELLAYFRNRAPLDDSGMPKDRFSAEMPDATLATLKIQPSEPRDSAVYFCASGPQGGTGEQFFGPGTRLTVL.

This clonotype was observed many times. The gene calls are TRBV12-3 or TRBV12-4 and TRBJ2-1; 7 positions match TRBD2. With 3 bases clipped from V and 0 bases from J, the junction kept 2 bases outside the gene matches. The CDR3 has 15 residues. This CDR3 reads CASSFRGGSYNEQFF. The CDR3 DNA sequence: TGTGCCAGCAGTTTTCGCGGGGGCTCCTACAATGAGCAGTTCTTC.

In its sample, this clonotype was seen many times. The V gene is TRBV10-2, the J gene TRBJ1-5, with D maybe TRBD1 (6 bases). The CDR3 consists of 17 residues. The germline V and J ends were trimmed by 2 bases and 0 bases, with 14 bases remaining between them. The germline gives CDR1 WSHSY, CDR2 SAAADI. The CDR3 spells CASSEVGTTISNQPQHF. The CDR3 bases are TGCGCCAGCAGTGAGGTGGGGACAACGATTAGCAATCAGCCCCAGCATTTT.

CDR3 coding DNA: TGTGCCAGCAGTTACTCGGAGGTGACAGAGACCCAGTACTTC. Translating it yields CASSYSEVTETQYF. This rearrangement joins TRBV6-5 to TRBJ2-5; weak D call: TRBD2 (5 bases). CDR3 length: 14 amino acids. V was pared by 0 bases and J by 4 bases, with 9 bases between. Germline assignment: CDR1 MNHEY and CDR2 SVGAGI.

In this sample, this clonotype turned up many times. The chain combines TRBV5-1 with TRBJ2-3, with TRBD2 matching over 8 bases. The trim removed 6 bases at V and 3 bases at J, leaving 6 bases unmatched. The CDR3 is 14 residues long. Germline V gives CDR1 SGHRS, CDR2 YFSETQ. The CDR3 DNA sequence: TGCGCCAGCAAGCGGGAGTGGGAAACAGATACGCAGTATTTT. The encoded protein is CASKREWETDTQYF.

Ten or more counts support this clonotype. The chain employs TRBV20-1 and TRBJ2-7; 7 bases line up with TRBD1. J gave up 3 bases and V 5 bases, and 4 bases lay outside the gene matches. The CDR3 length is 12 residues. CDR1 is DFQATT, CDR2 SNEGSKA, per germline (reference sequence). The CDR3: CSAGTARYEQYF. The CDR3 nucleotides read TGCAGTGCTGGGACAGCTCGCTACGAGCAGTACTTC.

The rearrangement uses TRBV6-2 or TRBV6-3 and TRBJ2-2; D is perhaps TRBD2 (5 bases). Germline CDR1 reads MNHEY; CDR2 reads SVGEGT. Trimming left V 4 bases short and J 7 bases short, with 10 bases between. This CDR3 contains 13 residues. CDR3 DNA sequence: TGTGCCAGCAGTTTCCTAGCCGGCGGGGAGCTGTTTTTT. Protein product: CASSFLAGGELFF.

The chain links TRBV12-3 or TRBV12-4 to TRBJ2-5; TRBD2 matches 9 bases. V gave up 2 bases and J gave up 5 bases; unmatched junction bases: 6. CDR3 length: 15 residues. Here the CDR3 reads CASSLLAGLVETQYF. The DNA of the CDR3 is TGTGCCAGCAGTTTACTAGCGGGATTGGTGGAGACCCAGTACTTC.

This chain uses TRBV7-6 with TRBJ2-1, with D tentatively TRBD2 (7 bases). Germline assignment: CDR1 SGHVS and CDR2 FNYEAQ. The CDR3 contains 16 residues. V lost 1 base and J lost 5, with 15 bases in between. The CDR3 DNA follows: TGTGCCAGCAGCTTAGTGTGGCGCGGGGGCAACAATGAGCAGTTCTTC. Amino acids: CASSLVWRGGNNEQFF.

The V and J genes are TRBV7-9 and TRBJ2-7; 8 positions match TRBD1. V was clipped by 2 bases and J by 5 bases; unmatched bases: 8. The CDR3 has 15 amino acids. Germline CDR1 is SEHNR and CDR2 is FQNEAQ (reference sequence). The CDR3 sequence is CASSLIQGAIHEQYF. The CDR3 region has the DNA TGTGCCAGCAGCTTAATCCAGGGGGCCATCCACGAGCAGTACTTC.

This clonotype was seen many times. The chain couples TRBV5-1 to TRBJ1-1; 9 bases fit TRBD1. This CDR3 spans 14 amino acids. After removal of 5 bases from V and 5 bases from J, the junction contained 7 bases not matched to a gene. Germline V gene lookup returns CDR1 SGHRS and CDR2 YFSETQ. The CDR3 loop reads CASRIVQGATEAFF. CDR3 coding DNA: TGCGCCAGCAGAATAGTACAGGGGGCAACTGAAGCTTTCTTT. The entire variable domain, with the rest obtained from reference TRBV5-1 and TRBJ1-1, is as follows: KAGVTQTPRYLIKTRGQQVTLSCSPISGHRSVSWYQQTPGQGLQFLFEYFSETQRNKGNFPGRFSGRQFSNSRSEMNVSTLELGDSALYLCASRIVQGATEAFFGQGTRLTVV.

This clonotype was seen at least ten times. V usage is TRBV7-3 and J usage is TRBJ1-1, with D hard to call. The CDR3 is 13 amino acids. The V gene lost 4 bases and the J gene lost 3 bases, with 9 bases spanning the gap. CDR1 is SGHTA and CDR2 is FQGTGA in the germline V gene. This chain's CDR3 is CASSSKGYTEAFF. CDR3 bases: TGTGCCAGCAGCTCAAAGGGTTACACTGAAGCTTTCTTT. The full variable domain, in which reference TRBV7-3 and TRBJ1-1 provide the parts outside the CDR3, is GAGVSQTPSNKVTEKGKYVELRCDPISGHTALYWYRQSLGQGPEFLIYFQGTGAADDSGLPNDRFFAVRPEGSVSTLKIQRTERGDSAVYLCASSSKGYTEAFFGQGTRLTVV.

This chain uses TRBV15 with TRBJ2-5; the match to TRBD1 covers 7 bases. This CDR3 has 17 amino acids. Germline lookup yields CDR1 LNHNV and CDR2 YYDKDF (reference sequence). V lost 5 bases to trimming and J lost 7 bases; unmatched junction nucleotides: 19. The CDR3 spells CATSDELRQGLGGTQYF. The CDR3 DNA follows: TGTGCCACCAGCGACGAGCTGAGACAGGGATTGGGCGGGACCCAGTACTTC.

This clonotype was seen repeatedly, ten times or more. The gene calls are TRBV11-2 and TRBJ2-1; D perhaps matches TRBD2 (6 bases). The germline CDR1 and CDR2 sequences are SGHAT and FQNNGV. The V gene lost 1 base and the J gene lost 3 bases, with 10 bases spanning the gap. The CDR3 contains 15 residues. CDR3 bases: TGTGCCAGCAGCTTAGTACCTAGCGTCTACAATGAGCAGTTCTTC. Its translation is CASSLVPSVYNEQFF.

The chain employs TRBV7-9 and TRBJ2-7; TRBD1 matches at 8 bases. Germline CDR1 SEHNR, CDR2 FQNEAQ (reference sequence). The length of the CDR3 is 15 residues. V trimming: 3 bases; J trimming: 6 bases; junction bases outside the gene matches: 10. The CDR3 here is CASSFGDRPYSEQYF. The CDR3 coding sequence is TGTGCCAGCAGCTTCGGGGACAGGCCCTACTCCGAGCAGTACTTC.

V gene TRBV20-1 combines with J gene TRBJ2-1, with 9 bases identical to TRBD1. The CDR3 contains 13 residues. Germline V gene data show CDR1 as DFQATT and CDR2 as SNEGSKA (reference sequence). The ends lost 6 bases at V and 7 bases at J; junction bases unmatched: 7. The CDR3 DNA follows: TGCAGTGCAAAAGGGACAGGGCTGAATGAGCAGTTCTTC. Protein: CSAKGTGLNEQFF.

Ten or more counts support this clonotype. This rearrangement joins TRBV20-1 to TRBJ2-7, with 8 bases fitting TRBD1. The CDR3 sequence is 13 residues long. Germline CDR1 and CDR2: DFQATT and SNEGSKA (reference sequence). The DNA for the CDR3 is TGCAGCCCCCTGGAGGACAGGGCGGGTGAGCAGTACTTC. Protein: CSPLEDRAGEQYF.

This clonotype came up many times. This sequence joins TRBV20-1 and TRBJ2-1; no definite D call. The V and J ends lost 0 bases and 9 bases respectively, with 9 bases between them. Germline V CDR1 and CDR2: DFQATT, SNEGSKA (reference sequence). The CDR3 extends over 12 amino acids. This CDR3 is CSARDPGTEQFF. In DNA, the CDR3 is TGCAGTGCTAGAGATCCCGGTACTGAGCAGTTCTTC.

This clonotype was picked up many times. The gene calls are TRBV20-1 and TRBJ2-3; maybe TRBD2 (6 bases). The germline V gene encodes CDR1 DFQATT and CDR2 SNEGSKA (reference sequence). This CDR3 comprises 12 residues. CDR3 DNA sequence: TGCGGCGTTAGCGGCGGCACAGATACGCAGTATTTT. Protein product: CGVSGGTDTQYF.

There are a few counts of this clonotype. This clone may be a read error of a much larger clone one base away. The V gene is TRBV29-1, the J gene TRBJ2-1, with 8 bases aligning to TRBD2. Germline CDR1 SQVTM, CDR2 ANQGSEA. The CDR3 is 13 amino acids. CDR3 protein: CSVALAGSNEHFF. In DNA form, the CDR3 reads TGCAGCGTTGCTCTAGCGGGTTCCAATGAGCATTTCTTC.

This clonotype was seen a handful of times. V gene TRBV20-1 combines with J gene TRBJ1-4; D is unresolved. Germline V CDR1 and CDR2: DFQATT, SNEGSKA (reference sequence). Trimming pared 0 bases from V and 8 bases from J, leaving 19 bases between. CDR3 length: 16 residues. CDR3: CSAREHAGVKKEKLFF. CDR3 in DNA: TGCAGTGCTAGAGAGCACGCGGGAGTAAAAAAGGAAAAACTGTTTTTT.

There are many counts of this clonotype. This sequence joins TRBV5-1 and TRBJ1-1, with 7 bases fitting TRBD1. The CDR3 is 18 residues long. From germline, CDR1 is SGHRS and CDR2 YFSETQ. With V trimmed by 2 bases and J by 3 bases, 16 bases remained unmatched. The CDR3: CASSLPNRQGSTDTEAFF. The CDR3 bases are TGCGCCAGCAGCTTACCCAACCGACAGGGAAGTACAGACACTGAAGCTTTCTTT.

The chain carries TRBV30 and TRBJ2-1; 8 bases match TRBD2. V was clipped by 3 bases and J by 0 bases; unmatched bases: 7. The CDR3 loop spans 16 amino acids. The germline gives CDR1 GTSNPN, CDR2 SVGIG (reference sequence). In nucleotides, the CDR3 is TGTGCCTGGAGCTTTAGCGGGGTGAACTCCTACAATGAGCAGTTCTTC. It is translated as CAWSFSGVNSYNEQFF.

In its sample, this clonotype was seen a few times. V usage is TRBV20-1 and J usage is TRBJ2-1; D remains unclear. The CDR3 sequence is 13 residues long. In germline, CDR1 is DFQATT, CDR2 SNEGSKA (reference sequence). Trimming took off 2 bases at V and 3 bases at J, with 8 bases between the two ends. CDR3 sequence (DNA): TGCAGTGCTAGACCCACGAACTACAATGAGCAGTTCTTC. As protein: CSARPTNYNEQFF.

The genes are TRBV18 and TRBJ2-3; 12 positions match TRBD1. The junction had 5 bases not matched to a gene; V was cut back by 3 bases and J by 4 bases. Germline assignment: CDR1 KGHSH and CDR2 LQKENI. The CDR3 is 16 residues long. CDR3 protein: CASSPSGTGGPDTQYF. CDR3 sequence (DNA): TGTGCCAGCTCACCGTCCGGGACAGGGGGCCCAGATACGCAGTATTTT.

The chain carries TRBV6-1 and TRBJ2-2; 12 bases map to TRBD2. The CDR3 is 17 amino acids. After removal of 5 bases from V and 7 bases from J, the junction contained 11 bases not matched to a gene. Germline V gene data show CDR1 as MNHNS and CDR2 as SASEGT. CDR3 nucleotide sequence: TGTGCCAGCAGTATGGGGCGGCTAGCGGGAGGGGTCGGGGAGCTGTTTTTT. This translates into CASSMGRLAGGVGELFF.

The table lists this clonotype with a count of one. The V call is TRBV11-2, the J call TRBJ2-2, with 8 bases identical to TRBD2. The germline gives CDR1 SGHAT, CDR2 FQNNGV. The junction had 8 bases not matched to a gene; V was cut back by 0 bases and J by 2 bases. The CDR3 runs to 18 residues. The CDR3 loop reads CASSLEGLLAGNTGELFF. The CDR3 DNA follows: TGTGCCAGCAGCTTAGAGGGGCTCCTAGCGGGCAACACCGGGGAGCTGTTTTTT.

This clonotype was seen at least ten times. V usage is TRBV28 and J usage is TRBJ2-1, with D possibly matching TRBD1 (6 bases). Germline V lookup: CDR1 MDHEN, CDR2 SYDVKM. V shed 7 bases and J shed 9 bases, with 16 bases lying between them. The CDR3 is made up of 13 amino acids. CDR3: CASIDTGDTEQFF. The CDR3 DNA follows: TGTGCCAGCATAGACACCGGGGACACTGAGCAGTTCTTC.

This clonotype was recorded many times. This rearrangement joins TRBV4-1 to TRBJ2-7; 8 bases line up with TRBD2. The CDR3 totals 17 residues. V shed 2 bases, J shed 4 bases, and the junction held 13 bases outside the gene matches. Germline values: CDR1 MGHRA, CDR2 YSYEKL. Written as DNA, the CDR3 is TGCGCCAGCAGCCAATTTGGGACTAGTCCCCTTTCGTACGAGCAGTACTTC. It translates to CASSQFGTSPLSYEQYF.